The 17 T cell receptor beta chains below were found in one sample sequenced in a study of cytomegalovirus exposure and HLA in healthy donors. It was with 60 Vbeta and 13 Jbeta primers that the PCR ran. Using immunoSEQ multiplex PCR, the repertoire was profiled, and TCRdb retains in-frame clones only, with some absent. The profile covers some 150,000 clones, with roughly 80% appearing a single time and 3% to 3.5% taken by the ten largest. What was sequenced was PBMCs. The receptors were gathered from a man aged 35 to 55 in good health and CMV-seronegative.

The V and J genes are TRBV4-1 and TRBJ2-2; 9 positions agree with TRBD2. The trim removed 3 bases at V and 5 bases at J, leaving 16 bases unmatched. The CDR3 contains 19 residues. Germline V CDR1 and CDR2: MGHRA, YSYEKL. CDR3 bases: TGCGCCAGCAGCCACCCATATACGGGGCGGGGGGGCATTACCGGGGAGCTGTTTTTT. It is translated as CASSHPYTGRGGITGELFF.

The V and J genes are TRBV5-1 and TRBJ2-3; weak D call: TRBD2 (7 bases). Germline lookup yields CDR1 SGHRS and CDR2 YFSETQ. Deletions cut 3 bases from V and 6 bases from J, with 20 bases between. This CDR3 spans 16 amino acids. CDR3 coding DNA: TGCGCCAGCAGCTCCTCAACCCGGGGGGCCATCGATACGCAGTATTTT. This sequence encodes CASSSSTRGAIDTQYF.

V is TRBV7-9 and J is TRBJ1-2, with TRBD1 identical over 12 bases. Germline CDR1 reads SEHNR; CDR2 reads FQNEAQ (reference sequence). The trim removed 4 bases at V and 8 bases at J, leaving 5 bases unmatched. The CDR3 is made up of 14 amino acids. The CDR3: CASSSRDRGLGYTF. The CDR3 region has the DNA TGTGCCAGCAGCTCCCGGGACAGGGGGCTGGGCTACACCTTC.

CDR3 residues: CASSETSGEPLGIQYF. In DNA form, the CDR3 reads TGTGCCAGCAGTGAAACCAGCGGGGAACCGCTGGGCATTCAGTACTTC. The chain carries TRBV2 and TRBJ2-4; 7 bases fit TRBD2. This CDR3 spans 16 amino acids. V lost 2 bases, J lost 9 bases, and 13 bases stayed unmatched. Germline V lookup: CDR1 SNHLY, CDR2 FYNNEI. Together with reference TRBV2 and TRBJ2-4, the CDR3 gives the full variable domain: EPEVTQTPSHQVTQMGQEVILRCVPISNHLYFYWYRQILGQKVEFLVSFYNNEISEKSEIFDDQFSVERPDGSNFTLKIRSTKLEDSAMYFCASSETSGEPLGIQYFGAGTRLSVL.

This clone was seen only a few times. This chain joins TRBV10-2 and TRBJ1-1; D possibly corresponds to TRBD1 (5 bases). V was trimmed by 3 bases and J by 1 base, leaving 6 bases between them. Germline V gives CDR1 WSHSY, CDR2 SAAADI. The CDR3 has 13 amino acids. CDR3 DNA sequence: TGCGCCAGCAGTGACAGGGAGAACACTGAAGCTTTCTTT. It codes for CASSDRENTEAFF.

V and J are TRBV28 and TRBJ1-1, with no clear D. The germline V gene encodes CDR1 MDHEN and CDR2 SYDVKM. Trimming removed 8 bases at V and 2 bases at J, with 9 bases between. The CDR3 length is 12 residues. CDR3 loop: CASSPLNTEAFF. CDR3 nucleotides: TGTGCCAGCTCCCCGCTAAACACTGAAGCTTTCTTT.

V usage is TRBV6-1 and J usage is TRBJ1-5; 8 bases match TRBD1. Germline lookup yields CDR1 MNHNS and CDR2 SASEGT. The CDR3 is 13 residues long. The V gene end was trimmed by 4 bases and the J gene end by 7 bases; junction bases not matched to a gene: 3. CDR3: CASSGQGSQPQHF. DNA of the CDR3: TGTGCCAGCAGTGGACAGGGGAGCCAGCCCCAGCATTTT.

CDR3 DNA: TGTGCCACGCCTGCACATAAGTCTTTGGGGAGTTATCGCAATCAGCCCCAGCATTTT. Protein sequence: CATPAHKSLGSYRNQPQHF. V and J are TRBV27 and TRBJ1-5; D gene uncertain. Trimming took off 10 bases at V and 2 bases at J, with 30 bases between the two ends. The CDR3 totals 19 residues. Looked up from germline, CDR1 is MNHEY and CDR2 is SMNVEV (reference sequence).

The CDR3: CASSRSVSSYEQYF. Written as DNA, the CDR3 is TGTGCCAGCAGCAGGTCGGTAAGCTCCTACGAGCAGTACTTC. The chain couples TRBV2 to TRBJ2-7; D unclear. V lost 6 bases to trimming and J lost 0 bases, with 12 bases between them. This CDR3 has 14 amino acids. The V gene's germline CDR1 is SNHLY and CDR2 FYNNEI. Looking up the rest from reference TRBV2 and TRBJ2-7 gives the full variable domain: EPEVTQTPSHQVTQMGQEVILRCVPISNHLYFYWYRQILGQKVEFLVSFYNNEISEKSEIFDDQFSVERPDGSNFTLKIRSTKLEDSAMYFCASSRSVSSYEQYFGPGTRLTVT.

The V call is TRBV5-4, the J call TRBJ2-7, with D maybe TRBD2 (6 bases). Trimming cost V 4 bases and J 2 bases, with 16 bases left between them. The CDR3 contains 15 residues. Germline V gene lookup returns CDR1 SGHNT and CDR2 YYREEE (reference sequence). The chain's CDR3 is CASSPGGVRTYEQYF. CDR3 nucleotide sequence: TGTGCCAGCAGCCCCGGCGGGGTTCGCACCTACGAGCAGTACTTC.

CDR3 sequence (DNA): TGTGCCAGCAGTTACTCTCGGGGGGGCAATGAGCAGTTCTTC. Its protein product is CASSYSRGGNEQFF. The chain carries TRBV6-5 and TRBJ2-1; the match to TRBD2 covers 8 bases. V dropped 0 bases and J dropped 6; count of bases not matched to a gene: 1. Germline CDR1 reads MNHEY; CDR2 reads SVGAGI. CDR3 length equals 14 residues.

V gene TRBV5-1 combines with J gene TRBJ2-5; 11 bases line up with TRBD2. Trimming at V came to 2 bases and at J to 2 bases, leaving 8 bases not matched to a gene. Per germline, CDR1 SGHRS and CDR2 YFSETQ. This CDR3 comprises 17 residues. CDR3 in amino acids: CASSFGVAGGLQETQYF. Here the CDR3 DNA reads TGCGCCAGCAGCTTTGGCGTAGCGGGGGGGCTACAAGAGACCCAGTACTTC.

The chain carries TRBV5-1 and TRBJ1-2; D remains unclear. CDR3 length equals 15 residues. Trimming left V 1 base short and J 8 bases short, with 18 bases between. CDR1 and CDR2 from the germline V gene are SGHRS and YFSETQ. CDR3 region: CASSLLPALQEGYTF. The CDR3 coding sequence is TGCGCCAGCAGCTTGCTGCCGGCACTGCAGGAAGGCTACACCTTC.

The rearrangement joins TRBV28 to TRBJ1-5; maybe TRBD1 (5 bases). Per germline, CDR1 MDHEN and CDR2 SYDVKM. V was cut by 4 bases and J by 2 bases, with 6 bases left in between. The CDR3 has 13 amino acids. Here the CDR3 DNA reads TGTGCCAGCAGTTCACAGGGCAATCAGCCCCAGCATTTT. The encoded protein is CASSSQGNQPQHF. The full variable domain, with the rest looked up from reference TRBV28 and TRBJ1-5, is DVKVTQSSRYLVKRTGEKVFLECVQDMDHENMFWYRQDPGLGLRLIYFSYDVKMKEKGDIPEGYSVSREKKERFSLILESASTNQTSMYLCASSSQGNQPQHFGDGTRLSIL.

The CDR3, as DNA: TGTGCCAGCAGCGTAGAGATGCGGGGGGCCCTCACCGGGGAGCTGTTTTTT. The encoded protein is CASSVEMRGALTGELFF. The chain uses TRBV9 and TRBJ2-2; 8 bases align to TRBD2. Germline CDR1 reads SGDLS; CDR2 reads YYNGEE. V was pared by 0 bases and J by 4 bases, with 8 bases of the junction left unmatched. This CDR3 is 17 amino acids long.

V gene TRBV5-5 combines with J gene TRBJ2-7; 11 positions agree with TRBD2. Looked up from germline, CDR1 is SGHKS and CDR2 is YYEKEE (reference sequence). J gave up 0 bases and V 4 bases, and 12 bases lay outside the gene matches. The CDR3 runs to 18 residues. The CDR3 nucleotides read TGTGCCAGCAGCCCCTTGGGGACTAGCGGTGAACACTCCTACGAGCAGTACTTC. This codes for CASSPLGTSGEHSYEQYF.

The rearrangement uses TRBV7-9 and TRBJ1-5; 7 nucleotides align to TRBD1. V gave up 4 bases and J gave up 3 bases; unmatched junction bases: 9. Germline V gives CDR1 SEHNR, CDR2 FQNEAQ (reference sequence). The CDR3 has 16 amino acids. The DNA of the CDR3 is TGTGCCAGCAGCTCTAACGACGGGACAGTCAATCAGCCCCAGCATTTT. Residues: CASSSNDGTVNQPQHF.